This is a list of T cell receptor beta chains from one sample in a study of cytomegalovirus exposure and HLA in healthy donors. Some clones are missing from TCRdb's copy, which holds only in-frame ones; the method was immunoSEQ multiplex PCR. Of about 170,000 clones detected, about 75% appear once; the ten largest clones hold around 2.1%. Sequences were obtained from PBMCs. The source of these receptors is a female donor in good health and CMV-seronegative. The conserved cysteine and the conserved F or W are not part of the CDR3 here.

j_call | cdr3_length | v_call | cdr3_aa
TRBJ1-1 | 10 | TRBV6-6 | ASCPGNTEAF
TRBJ2-1 | 14 | TRBV2 | ASSTDGGGNYNEQF
TRBJ2-2 | 14 | TRBV27 | ASSFSGSANTGELF
TRBJ1-1 | 10 | TRBV7-9 | ASSRENTEAF
TRBJ2-7 | 13 | TRBV9 | ASSAPLAGEREQY
TRBJ1-6 | 13 | TRBV5-1 | ASSGTGGTNSPLH
TRBJ2-5 | 14 | TRBV9 | ASSPVNAGGAETQY
TRBJ2-7 | 10 | TRBV28 | ASSTTSREQY
TRBJ1-2 | 13 | TRBV11-1 | ASRPDRGPSYGYT
TRBJ2-3 | 13 | TRBV5-5 | ASSWSGTSTDTQY
TRBJ2-7 | 12 | TRBV4-1 | ASSQDPSGREQY
TRBJ2-1 | 15 | TRBV18 | ASSPNELAGGYNEQF
TRBJ1-5 | 12 | TRBV27 | ASSTSRERGPQH
TRBJ2-3 | 14 | TRBV5-1 | ASSPGSGVGTDTQY
TRBJ2-7 | 12 | TRBV7-3 | ASSLRGQGYEQY
TRBJ1-6 | 13 | TRBV7-8 | ASSRSVAGDPSLH
TRBJ2-7 | 13 | TRBV9 | ASRARQGAAYEQY
TRBJ1-1 | 16 | TRBV30 | AWSVGQGRGYMNTEAF
TRBJ2-5 | 17 | TRBV10-1 | ASSGPTGTSGRACETQY
TRBJ2-1 | 14 | TRBV19 | ASSVGLAGAYNEQF
TRBJ2-1 | 10 | TRBV5-1 | ATRDNYNEQF
TRBJ1-2 | 13 | TRBV29-1 | SVERGQLSRGGYT
TRBJ2-1 | 12 | TRBV7-3 | ASSLLAHYNEQF
TRBJ1-6 | 14 | TRBV5-4 | ASSLPGQGANSPLH
TRBJ2-7 | 12 | TRBV12-5 | ASGLKREVYEQY
TRBJ2-7 | 15 | TRBV4-1 | ASSRTGSSGLPYEQY
TRBJ1-1 | 14 | TRBV27 | ASSFYRGEGGTEAF
TRBJ1-1 | 13 | TRBV9 | ASSGPGTGESEAF
TRBJ1-2 | 13 | TRBV6-8 | ASSSLGGAHYGYT